This T cell receptor beta chain was identified in a study of Ad26.COV2.S vaccination and SARS-CoV-2 variants (dated by TCRdb to 2020 to 2022). As for the study more broadly: Vaccine-arm donors were drawn from COV1001, a multicentre, randomized, double-blind, placebo-controlled phase I-IIa trial of Ad26.COV2.S in healthy adults. Ad26.COV2.S was given intramuscularly at 5x10^10 or 1x10^11 viral particles, as a single shot or as two shots 56 days apart. The specificity and breadth of SARS-CoV-2-reactive T cell receptors after Ad26.COV2.S vaccination were assessed by TCRbeta repertoire sequencing. A total of 32 samples were included in the TCR-sequenced set, comprising around 20 Ad26.COV2.S vaccine recipients, 5 placebo recipients and 8 SARS-CoV-2 convalescent individuals. Participants in the trial were split at random into five groups of five each, receiving low-dose or high-dose Ad26.COV2.S once or twice, or else placebo on both occasions. Throughout the experiments and outcome assessment, investigators stayed blinded to trial group allocation.

For this clone: Its antigen remains unidentified. Base quality data are lacking; no much larger clone is found one base away.

The immunoSEQ Assay was the method used to sequence TCRbeta CDR3 regions. After extraction, genomic DNA underwent amplification by bias-controlled multiplex PCR, followed by high-throughput sequencing. In the authors' own workflow: To quantify the absolute abundance of each unique TCRbeta CDR3 region, sequences were collapsed and filtered. Usable DNA was measured by amplifying reference genes present in all nucleated cells, and TCRbeta template counts were normalized to that usable DNA to estimate T cell fraction. Repertoire TCRs were annotated as SARS-CoV-2-specific by exact matching of V gene, CDR3 amino acid sequence and J gene to a known reactive TCR set. The reference SARS-CoV-2 TCR set was obtained from MIRA and was filtered for enrichment in COVID-19-positive ImmuneCODE repertoires, whereby public or cross-reactive TCRs were removed. Drawing on the MIRA antigens, annotated TCRs were analysed further at the level of specific ORF or position within ORF. Breadth was defined as annotated unique rearrangements over total unique productive rearrangements; depth was the summed frequency of those rearrangements. Two-sided Wilcoxon rank-sum tests were used to compare TCR breadth between groups. Not all clones reach the TCRdb copy of this immuneACCESS table, which keeps in-frame sequences only. Checked studies attribute under half of the gap to unresolved V genes and leave the rest unexplained. V and J calls and clone size are copied from that table; D and trimming were computed from the DNA. The sample includes 430,000 or so clones, with about nine tenths observed a single time. 9% to 15% of the sample is held by the ten biggest clonotypes.

Trimming removed 6 bases from V and 6 bases from J; the gene matches leave 10 bases unexplained. Inclusive of the bounding cysteine and phenylalanine, the CDR3 is 15 residues long. Just CDR3 DNA is preserved here, 45 bases in frame from base 1. CDR1 and CDR2, looked up from the germline V gene, are SGHAT and FQNNGV. The intended sense of this specimen's treatment or condition label: some 20 received Ad26.COV2.S at low or high dose, single or two shots; 5 received placebo; per-sample allocation not given. Repertoires of vaccine and placebo recipients were sequenced from samples taken on day 63 after the first injection. Cohort 1b enrolled about two dozen adults aged 18-55 years at a single site in Boston, USA, between 29 July and 7 August 2020. Ad26.COV2.S consisted of a replication-incompetent adenovirus type 26 vector by which a prefusion-stabilized SARS-CoV-2 spike protein from the original Wuhan strain was expressed.

Summary of the overall study and its limitations: Higher spike-specific TCR breadth was observed in Ad26.COV2.S recipients than in placebo recipients (P = 0.0014). Comparable non-spike TCR breadth was observed between vaccine and placebo recipients, consistent with only spike being contained in the vaccine. After vaccination, spike-specific CD8+ and CD4+ T cell responses were reported to show substantial breadth. The study was not powered to compare responses between vaccine doses or regimens. The authors noted that the TCR breadth and depth analyses may have underestimated total T cell responses.

The sequence came from a person aged 18-65 years who received the Ad26.COV2.S COVID-19 vaccine or a placebo. The V and J segments used are TRBV11-2 and TRBJ2-3, and TRBD2 aligns with 9 junction nucleotides. This specimen was peripheral blood, taken in a trial of Ad26.COV2.S vaccine versus placebo. The DNA reads TGTGCCAGCAGAGTTACTAGCGGGTCTGTGGATACGCAGTATTTT. This is translated as CASRVTSGSVDTQYF.